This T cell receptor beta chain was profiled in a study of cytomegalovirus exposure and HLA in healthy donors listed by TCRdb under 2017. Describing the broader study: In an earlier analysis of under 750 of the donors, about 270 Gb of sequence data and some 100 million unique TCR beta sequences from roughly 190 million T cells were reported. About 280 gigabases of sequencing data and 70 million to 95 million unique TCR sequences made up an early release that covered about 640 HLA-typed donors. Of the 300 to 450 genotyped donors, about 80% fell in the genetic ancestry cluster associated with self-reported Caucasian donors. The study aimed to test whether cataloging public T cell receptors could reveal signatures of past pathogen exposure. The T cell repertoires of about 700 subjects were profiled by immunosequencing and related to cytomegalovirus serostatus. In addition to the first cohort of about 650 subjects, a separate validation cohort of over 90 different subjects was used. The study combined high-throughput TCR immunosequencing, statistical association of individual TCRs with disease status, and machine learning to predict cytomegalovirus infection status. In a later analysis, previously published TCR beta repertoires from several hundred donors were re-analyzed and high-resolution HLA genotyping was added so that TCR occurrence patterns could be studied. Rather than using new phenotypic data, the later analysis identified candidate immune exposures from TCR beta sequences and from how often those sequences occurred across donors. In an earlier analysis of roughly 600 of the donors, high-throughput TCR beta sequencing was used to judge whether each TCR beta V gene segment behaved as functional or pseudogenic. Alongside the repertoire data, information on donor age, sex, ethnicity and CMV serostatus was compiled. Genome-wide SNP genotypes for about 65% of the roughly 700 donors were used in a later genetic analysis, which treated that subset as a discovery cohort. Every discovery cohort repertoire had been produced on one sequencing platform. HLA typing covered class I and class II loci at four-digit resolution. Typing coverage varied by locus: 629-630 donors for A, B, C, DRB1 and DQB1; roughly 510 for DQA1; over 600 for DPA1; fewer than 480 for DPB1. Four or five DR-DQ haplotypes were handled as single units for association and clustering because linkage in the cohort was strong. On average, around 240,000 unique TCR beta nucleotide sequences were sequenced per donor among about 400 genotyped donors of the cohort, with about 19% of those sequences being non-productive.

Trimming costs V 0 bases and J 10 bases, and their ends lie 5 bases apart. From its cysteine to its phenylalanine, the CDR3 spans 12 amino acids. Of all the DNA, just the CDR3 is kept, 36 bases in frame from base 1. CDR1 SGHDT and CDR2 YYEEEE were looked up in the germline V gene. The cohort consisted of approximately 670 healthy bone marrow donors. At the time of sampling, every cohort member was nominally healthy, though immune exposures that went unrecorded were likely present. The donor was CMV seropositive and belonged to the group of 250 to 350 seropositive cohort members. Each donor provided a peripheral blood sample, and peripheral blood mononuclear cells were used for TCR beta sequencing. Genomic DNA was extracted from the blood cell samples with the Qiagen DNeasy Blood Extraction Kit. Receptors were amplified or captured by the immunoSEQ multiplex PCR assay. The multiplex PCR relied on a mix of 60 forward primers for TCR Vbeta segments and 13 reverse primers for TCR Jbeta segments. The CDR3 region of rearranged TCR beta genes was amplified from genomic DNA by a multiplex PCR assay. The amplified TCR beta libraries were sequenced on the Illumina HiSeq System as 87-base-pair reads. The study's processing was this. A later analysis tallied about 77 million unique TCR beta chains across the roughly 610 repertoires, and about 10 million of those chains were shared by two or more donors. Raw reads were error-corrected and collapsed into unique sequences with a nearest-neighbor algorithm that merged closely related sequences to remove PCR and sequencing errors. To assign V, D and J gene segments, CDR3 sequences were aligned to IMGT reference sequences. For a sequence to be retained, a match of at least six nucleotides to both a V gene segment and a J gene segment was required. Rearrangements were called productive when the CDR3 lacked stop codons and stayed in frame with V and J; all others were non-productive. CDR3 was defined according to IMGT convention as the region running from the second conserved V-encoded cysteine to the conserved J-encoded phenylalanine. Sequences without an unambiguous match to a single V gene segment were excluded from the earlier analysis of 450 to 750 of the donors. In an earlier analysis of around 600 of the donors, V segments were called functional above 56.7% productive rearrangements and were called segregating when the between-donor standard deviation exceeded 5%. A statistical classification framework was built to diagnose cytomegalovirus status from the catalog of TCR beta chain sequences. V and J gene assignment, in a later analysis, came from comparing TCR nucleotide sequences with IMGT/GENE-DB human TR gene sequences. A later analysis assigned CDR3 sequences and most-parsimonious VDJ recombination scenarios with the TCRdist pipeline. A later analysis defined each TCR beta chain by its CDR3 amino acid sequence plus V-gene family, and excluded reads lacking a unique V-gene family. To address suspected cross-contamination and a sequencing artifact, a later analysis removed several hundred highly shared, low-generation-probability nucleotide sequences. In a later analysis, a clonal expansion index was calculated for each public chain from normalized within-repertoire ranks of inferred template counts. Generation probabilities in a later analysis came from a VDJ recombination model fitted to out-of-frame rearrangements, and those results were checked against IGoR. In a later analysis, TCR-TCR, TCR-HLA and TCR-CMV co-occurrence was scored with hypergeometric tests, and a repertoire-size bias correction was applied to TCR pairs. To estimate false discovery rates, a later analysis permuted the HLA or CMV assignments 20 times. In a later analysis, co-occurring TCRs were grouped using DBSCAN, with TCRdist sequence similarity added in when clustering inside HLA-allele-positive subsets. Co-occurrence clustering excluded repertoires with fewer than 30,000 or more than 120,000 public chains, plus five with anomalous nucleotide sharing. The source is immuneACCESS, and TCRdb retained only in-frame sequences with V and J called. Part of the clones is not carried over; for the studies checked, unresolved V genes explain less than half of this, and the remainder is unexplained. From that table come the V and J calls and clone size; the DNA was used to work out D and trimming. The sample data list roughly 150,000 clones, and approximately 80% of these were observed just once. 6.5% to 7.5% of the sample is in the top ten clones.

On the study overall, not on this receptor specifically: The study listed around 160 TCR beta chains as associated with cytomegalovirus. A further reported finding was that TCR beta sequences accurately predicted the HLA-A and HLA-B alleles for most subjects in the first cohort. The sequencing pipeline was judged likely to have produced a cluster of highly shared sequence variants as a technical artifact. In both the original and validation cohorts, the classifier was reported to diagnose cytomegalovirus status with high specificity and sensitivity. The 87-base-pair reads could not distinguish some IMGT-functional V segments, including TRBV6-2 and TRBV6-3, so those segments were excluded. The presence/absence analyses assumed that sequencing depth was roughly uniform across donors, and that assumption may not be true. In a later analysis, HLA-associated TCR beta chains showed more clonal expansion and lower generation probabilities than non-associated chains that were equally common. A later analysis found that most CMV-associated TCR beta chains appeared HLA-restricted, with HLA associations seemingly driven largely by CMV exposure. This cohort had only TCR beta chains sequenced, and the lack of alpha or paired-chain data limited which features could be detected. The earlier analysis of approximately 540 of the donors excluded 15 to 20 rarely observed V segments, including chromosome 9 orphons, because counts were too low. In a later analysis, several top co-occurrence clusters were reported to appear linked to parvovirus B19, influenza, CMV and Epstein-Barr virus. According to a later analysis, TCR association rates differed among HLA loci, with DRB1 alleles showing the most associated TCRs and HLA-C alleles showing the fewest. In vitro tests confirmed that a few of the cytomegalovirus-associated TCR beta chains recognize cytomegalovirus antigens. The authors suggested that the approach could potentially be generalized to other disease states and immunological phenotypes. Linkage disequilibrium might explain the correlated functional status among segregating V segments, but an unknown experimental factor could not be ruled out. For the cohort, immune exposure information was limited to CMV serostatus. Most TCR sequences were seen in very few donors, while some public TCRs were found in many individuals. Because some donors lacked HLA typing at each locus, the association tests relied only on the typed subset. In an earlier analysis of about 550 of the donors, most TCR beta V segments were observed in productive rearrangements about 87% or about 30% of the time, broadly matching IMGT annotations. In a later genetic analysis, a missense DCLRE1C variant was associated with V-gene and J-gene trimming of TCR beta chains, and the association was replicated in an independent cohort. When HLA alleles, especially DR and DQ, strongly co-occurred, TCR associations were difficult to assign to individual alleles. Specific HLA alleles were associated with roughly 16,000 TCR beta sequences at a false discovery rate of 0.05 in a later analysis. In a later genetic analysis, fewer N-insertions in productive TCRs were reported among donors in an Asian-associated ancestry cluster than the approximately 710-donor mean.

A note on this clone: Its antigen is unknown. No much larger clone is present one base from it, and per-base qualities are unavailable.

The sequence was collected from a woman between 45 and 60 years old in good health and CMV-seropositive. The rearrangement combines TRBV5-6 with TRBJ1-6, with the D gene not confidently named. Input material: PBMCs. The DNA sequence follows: TGTGCCAGCAGCTTGGGCCAGTCACCCCTCCACTTT. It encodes CASSLGQSPLHF.